This T cell receptor beta chain was observed in a study of identical twins listed by TCRdb under 2016. Regarding the study in general: TCR alpha and beta repertoires from monozygotic twins, unrelated adults of various ages and cord blood were deep-sequenced to test whether fetal clonotypes persist. To rule out contamination, the twin experiments were replicated at different times with different library preparation protocols. Beyond this particular receptor, the publication reports: Compared with coincidental sharing between unrelated individuals, out-of-frame TCR alpha sequences shared between twins had an excess of sequences with low generation probability. Fewer insertions were carried by abundant cord blood beta clonotypes; a weaker similar trend was observed in young adult naive repertoires, while no such trend was observed in memory repertoires. A weaker excess of twin sharing was found in beta out-of-frame sequences because the signal-to-noise ratio was lowered by fewer shared sequences. Because the same donors could not be followed over many years, conclusions were based on cross-sectional statistical analysis. Invariant T cells such as MAIT and iNKT could partly confound zero-insertion analyses, though diverse VJ usage argued against this for most clonotypes. In monozygotic twins, out-of-frame TCR alpha sharing was systematically underestimated by recombination models, although the models agreed with sharing between unrelated individuals.

To prepare the library, 5' RACE was applied. The sequencer was an Illumina HiSeq 2000. Template switching introduced a universal primer binding site; the final cDNA contained a unique molecular identifier, enabling accurate counting of TCR cDNA molecules. First-strand cDNA for TCR alpha and beta chains was synthesized from specific primers in the conserved constant-segment region. Each cDNA library was double barcoded, with a SMART-Mk sample barcode plus Illumina barcodes, to control for contamination. TruSeq adapter sequences, together with Illumina sample barcodes, were added in two successive PCR steps. The Illumina HiSeq platform was used with custom primers to sequence TCR alpha and beta cDNA libraries. In the source study's methods: MiGEC was used to process raw reads and extract unique molecular identifiers, and MiXCR was used to find CDR3 positions. For each individual, recombination models were inferred using an EM algorithm with the repgenHMM and IGoR tools. Shared clonotype analysis was performed with the tcR package in R, normalizing sharing by the product of cloneset sizes. To study raw recombination without the effects of thymic and clonal selection, out-of-frame nonproductive sequences were analyzed. TCRdb trimmed the raw reads at Q25, called clones with MiXCR and kept productive beta chains. Under each unique CDR3 protein, matching rows form one entry showing the most common genes and DNA. None of the V and J calls come from the authors' own analysis; TCRdb made them. In this sample the table shows 600,000 to 800,000 distinct CDR3 sequences, roughly 20% of which occur a single time. The ten largest clones take up roughly 4% of the sample.

V and J are truncated by 6 bases and 0 bases respectively, leaving an intervening sequence of 15 bases. The CDR3 sequence holds 15 residues, the cysteine and phenylalanine included. Here the CDR3 DNA is all that survives: 45 bases in frame from base 1. At least ten counts were recorded for this clonotype. This clone's antigen is unknown. Nothing much larger sits one base from this clone, and base qualities are not available. Every donor in the study was a healthy Caucasian. Three pairs of female monozygotic twins, all aged roughly 18 to 29 years, were included in the twin cohort. Peripheral blood mononuclear cells were used as the source from which RNA for TCR libraries was isolated. This sample was also put to use in a study of T cells expressing NK-cell markers. The second study's authors report: In sorted CD3+CD56+NKG2C+, CD3+CD56+NKG2C- and CD3+CD56-NKG2C+ T-cell subsets from several donors, TCR beta-chain repertoires were profiled. Among the eight sequenced donors, seven were HCMV-seropositive and one was HCMV-seronegative. To restrict sorting to alphabetaTCR-expressing T cells, an anti-gammadeltaTCR antibody was added in several experiments. For five or six donors, the dominant CD3+CD56+NKG2C+ clonotypes were among the top 10 CD8+ clonotypes and accounted for about 1.0-8% of CD8+ T cells. Those dominant clonotypes were again the most abundant among CD3+CD56-NKG2C+ cells in a few donors, at about 28.3-60.1%. Whether the expanded NKG2C-expressing T cell clones were specific for HCMV antigens was left unclear. All eight donors whose samples were sequenced were randomly selected healthy volunteers, three of them men and five women. HCMV serostatus was determined by detecting HCMV-specific IgG in serum with a commercial ELISA kit. For over five donors, unsorted PBMC were also used to sequence bulk peripheral blood T-cell repertoires. MIGEC was used to demultiplex reads and group the reads by UMI, and MiTCR was used to assemble and quantify clonotypes. To remove erroneous sequences, TCR cDNA sequences were retained only when supported by two or more reads. The tcR package was used for downstream repertoire analysis, and clonotypes were matched between fractions using CDR3 nucleotide sequence together with V segment. Antigen specificity was annotated against VDJdb with VDJmatch, allowing one amino acid substitution in CDR3.

Recombination connected TRBV12-3 or TRBV12-4 to TRBJ2-7, with the D gene not confidently named. This receptor was identified in a young woman in good health. Specimen: PBMCs. Here the CDR3 is given as CASSDGQPTSYEQYF. Here is the DNA: TGTGCCAGCAGCGACGGGCAGCCGACCTCCTACGAGCAGTACTTC.